This TCR beta chain came from a study of blood T cell repertoires in COVID-19. The V end was cut by 4 bases, the J end by 9 bases, with 13 bases between. Germline V gene sequence: CDR1 SGHTA, CDR2 FQGNSA. This CDR3 has 14 amino acids. Sequencing was performed with immunoSEQ multiplex PCR; in TCRdb, only in-frame clones are kept and a portion is missing. The sample lists 160,000 or so clones; 79% were seen once. The clonotype originates from a woman aged 60-75 years with COVID-19, enrolled during active disease. The chain carries TRBV7-2 and TRBJ1-6; D might be TRBD1 (5 bases). Sequencing was performed on peripheral blood. The CDR3 loop reads CASSWGGGSSPLHF. Written as DNA, the CDR3 is TGTGCCAGCAGCTGGGGGGGTGGGAGTTCACCCCTCCACTTT. Full variable domain (remainder filled in from reference TRBV7-2 and TRBJ1-6): GAGVSQSPSNKVTEKGKDVELRCDPISGHTALYWYRQSLGQGLEFLIYFQGNSAPDKSGLPSDRFSAERTGGSVSTLTIQRTQQEDSAVYLCASSWGGGSSPLHFGNGTRLTVT.